This TCR beta chain was identified during a study of blood T cells in healthy people across ages. Then a second PCR, running about 6 to 12 cycles, was carried out with a sample-barcoded 5' primer and a J-beta primer mix. With 12 random nucleotides, a template-switch adaptor tagged each individual cDNA molecule. From the 5' RACE reads, TCRdb called clonotypes with MiXCR, one entry per CDR3 protein. The sample has 1.4 million to 1.5 million distinct CDR3 sequences; approximately 40% are singletons. CDR1 LGHDT and CDR2 YNNKEL come from the germline V gene (reference sequence). V was pared by 5 bases and J by 5 bases, with 22 bases between. This CDR3 has 16 amino acids. Extracted total RNA amounted to at least 6 micrograms for each sample. Study-wide findings and caveats: Older individuals had lower TCR beta diversity per million T cells (the decline was roughly linear). The long-lived group displayed more naive CD4+ cells, plus higher diversity, than the aged donors did.

With respect to this clonotype: The antigen is unknown.

The sample consisted of blood. The sequence derives from a woman aged 18-29 years in good health. V gene TRBV3-1 combines with J gene TRBJ2-7; D ambiguous. The CDR3 region has the DNA TGTGCCAGCAGCATCCGTCCCCCTGGACGCGCGGACGAGCAGTACTTC. As protein: CASSIRPPGRADEQYF.